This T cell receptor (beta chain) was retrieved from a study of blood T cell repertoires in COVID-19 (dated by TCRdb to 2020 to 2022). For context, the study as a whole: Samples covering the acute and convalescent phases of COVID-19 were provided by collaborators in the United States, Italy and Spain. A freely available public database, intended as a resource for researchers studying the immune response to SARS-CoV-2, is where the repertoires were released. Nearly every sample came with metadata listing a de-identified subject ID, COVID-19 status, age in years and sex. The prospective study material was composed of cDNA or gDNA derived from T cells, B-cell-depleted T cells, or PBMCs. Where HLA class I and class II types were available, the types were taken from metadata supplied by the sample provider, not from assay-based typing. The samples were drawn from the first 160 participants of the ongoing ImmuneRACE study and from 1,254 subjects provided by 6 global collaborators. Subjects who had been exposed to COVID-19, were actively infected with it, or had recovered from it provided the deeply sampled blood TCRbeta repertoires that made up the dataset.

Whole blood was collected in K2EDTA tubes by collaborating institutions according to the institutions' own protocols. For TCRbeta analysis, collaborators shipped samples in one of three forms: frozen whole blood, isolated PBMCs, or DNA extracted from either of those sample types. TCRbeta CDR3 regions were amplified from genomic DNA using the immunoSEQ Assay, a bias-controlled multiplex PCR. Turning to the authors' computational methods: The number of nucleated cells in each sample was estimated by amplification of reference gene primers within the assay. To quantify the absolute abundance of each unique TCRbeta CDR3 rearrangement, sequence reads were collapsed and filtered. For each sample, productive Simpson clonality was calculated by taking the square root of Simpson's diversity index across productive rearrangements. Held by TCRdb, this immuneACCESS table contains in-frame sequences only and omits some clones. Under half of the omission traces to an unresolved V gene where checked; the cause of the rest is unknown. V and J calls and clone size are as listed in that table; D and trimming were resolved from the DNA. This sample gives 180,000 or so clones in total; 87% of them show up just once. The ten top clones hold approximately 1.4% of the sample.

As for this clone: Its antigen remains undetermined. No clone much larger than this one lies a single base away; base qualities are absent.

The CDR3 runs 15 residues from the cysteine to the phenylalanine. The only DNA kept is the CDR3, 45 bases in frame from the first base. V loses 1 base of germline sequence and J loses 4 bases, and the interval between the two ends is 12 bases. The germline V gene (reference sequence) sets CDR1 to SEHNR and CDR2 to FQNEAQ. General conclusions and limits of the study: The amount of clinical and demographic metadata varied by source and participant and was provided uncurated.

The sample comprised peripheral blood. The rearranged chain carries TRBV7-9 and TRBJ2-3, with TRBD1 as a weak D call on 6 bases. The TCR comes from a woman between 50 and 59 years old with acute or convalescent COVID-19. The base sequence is TGTGCCAGCAGCTTAGACAGGGCCTTTGCAGATACGCAGTATTTT. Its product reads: CASSLDRAFADTQYF. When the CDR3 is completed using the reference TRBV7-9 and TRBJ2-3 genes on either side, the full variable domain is DTGVSQNPRHKITKRGQNVTFRCDPISEHNRLYWYRQTLGQGPEFLTYFQNEAQLEKSRLLSDRFSAERPKGSFSTLEIQRTEQGDSAMYLCASSLDRAFADTQYFGPGTRLTVL.